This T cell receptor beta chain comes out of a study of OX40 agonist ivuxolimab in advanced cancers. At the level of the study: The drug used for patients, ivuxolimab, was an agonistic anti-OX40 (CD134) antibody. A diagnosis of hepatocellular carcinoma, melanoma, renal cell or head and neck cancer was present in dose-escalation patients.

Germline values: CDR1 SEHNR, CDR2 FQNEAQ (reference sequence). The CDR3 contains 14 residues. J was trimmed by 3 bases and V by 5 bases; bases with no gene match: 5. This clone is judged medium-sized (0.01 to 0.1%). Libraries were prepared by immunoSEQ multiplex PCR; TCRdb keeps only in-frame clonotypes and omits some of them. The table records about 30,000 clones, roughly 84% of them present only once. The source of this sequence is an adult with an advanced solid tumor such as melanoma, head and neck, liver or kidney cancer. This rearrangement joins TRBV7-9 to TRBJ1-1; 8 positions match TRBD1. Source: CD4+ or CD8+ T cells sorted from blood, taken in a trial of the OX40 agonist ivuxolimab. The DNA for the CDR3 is TGTGCCAGCAGCGAGGTGACAGGGGACACTGAAGCTTTCTTT. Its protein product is CASSEVTGDTEAFF.